This is a list of T cell receptor beta chains from one sample in a study of blood T cell repertoires in COVID-19. Repertoires were generated with immunoSEQ multiplex PCR, while TCRdb's copy carries only in-frame clones and drops some. The sample yields 150,000 or so clones, roughly four fifths seen once. The sequenced material came from peripheral blood. The source is a man of 80 years or more with acute or convalescent COVID-19. Both conserved end residues are part of each CDR3. D genes are given only for firm matches. Clone size appears in some rows only: once, few, many, or a class for an expanded clone.

V gene: TRBV7-6
clone size: -
J gene: TRBJ2-2
D gene: TRBD1
CDR3 DNA: TGTGCCAGCAGCCCCCGCGGGACAGGGGGCTTTTCGGACACCGGGGAGCTGTTTTTT
CDR3 protein: CASSPRGTGGFSDTGELFF

V gene: TRBV18
clone size: -
J gene: TRBJ2-1
D gene: -
CDR3 DNA: TGTGCCAGCTCCCGCGGGGGCGGAGGCGGCAATGAGCAGTTCTTC
CDR3 protein: CASSRGGGGGNEQFF

V gene: TRBV18
clone size: few
J gene: TRBJ1-6
D gene: -
CDR3 DNA: TGTGCCAGCTCACCAGGGGGGGATTCACCCCTCCACTTT
CDR3 protein: CASSPGGDSPLHF

V gene: TRBV7-2
clone size: -
J gene: TRBJ1-1
D gene: -
CDR3 DNA: TGTGCCAGCAGCTTAATCGGGGACACTGAAGCTTTCTTT
CDR3 protein: CASSLIGDTEAFF

V gene: TRBV14
clone size: -
J gene: TRBJ2-3
D gene: -
CDR3 DNA: TGTGCCAGCAGCCAGAGCCTCGTAGATACGCAGTATTTT
CDR3 protein: CASSQSLVDTQYF

V gene: TRBV6-5
clone size: -
J gene: TRBJ2-2
D gene: -
CDR3 DNA: TGTGCCAGCAGTTCAGCAGGGGCTGGCACCGGGGAGCTGTTTTTT
CDR3 protein: CASSSAGAGTGELFF

V gene: TRBV7-6
clone size: -
J gene: TRBJ1-1
D gene: -
CDR3 DNA: TGTGCCAGCAGCCCGGGTAGGAACACTGAAGCTTTCTTT
CDR3 protein: CASSPGRNTEAFF

V gene: TRBV29-1
clone size: few
J gene: TRBJ1-3
D gene: -
CDR3 DNA: TGCAGCGTTGCCCGGGGGGATCCCGCTGGAAACACCATATATTTT
CDR3 protein: CSVARGDPAGNTIYF

V gene: TRBV6-5
clone size: once
J gene: TRBJ1-1
D gene: -
CDR3 DNA: TGTGCCAGCAGACTGCCTGGCGCAGGCACTGAAGCTTTCTTT
CDR3 protein: CASRLPGAGTEAFF

V gene: TRBV6-2/TRBV6-3
clone size: -
J gene: TRBJ2-5
D gene: TRBD1
CDR3 DNA: TGTGCCAGCAGTTCGGCTCGGACAGGGAATCTGCGAGAGACCCAGTACTTC
CDR3 protein: CASSSARTGNLRETQYF

V gene: TRBV6-1
clone size: -
J gene: TRBJ2-3
D gene: -
CDR3 DNA: TGTGCCAGCAGTGAATCCACTAGAACAGATACGCAGTATTTT
CDR3 protein: CASSESTRTDTQYF

V gene: TRBV5-6
clone size: -
J gene: TRBJ1-6
D gene: -
CDR3 DNA: TGTGCCAGCACCCCGGGGGTCCGTAACCCCCCTTCACCCCTCCACTTT
CDR3 protein: CASTPGVRNPPSPLHF

V gene: TRBV23-1
clone size: -
J gene: TRBJ2-2
D gene: TRBD1
CDR3 DNA: TGCGCCAGCAGTCCATCCTGGACAGGGAACACCGGGGAGCTGTTTTTT
CDR3 protein: CASSPSWTGNTGELFF

V gene: TRBV3-1/TRBV3-2
clone size: few
J gene: TRBJ1-6
D gene: -
CDR3 DNA: TGTGCCAGCAGCCAAGAGTACAGGGAAAATTCACCCCTCCACTTT
CDR3 protein: CASSQEYRENSPLHF

V gene: TRBV12-3/TRBV12-4
clone size: -
J gene: TRBJ1-1
D gene: TRBD1
CDR3 DNA: TGTGCCAGCAGTTTAGACGGGACAGGGCAGACTTTCTTT
CDR3 protein: CASSLDGTGQTFF

V gene: TRBV7-3
clone size: -
J gene: TRBJ2-1
D gene: TRBD2
CDR3 DNA: TGTGCCAGCAGGAGGGGACTAGCGGACAATGAGCAGTTCTTC
CDR3 protein: CASRRGLADNEQFF

V gene: TRBV11-2
clone size: -
J gene: TRBJ2-3
D gene: -
CDR3 DNA: TGTGCCAGCAGCCTGAGTATCGGGGATACGCAGTATTTT
CDR3 protein: CASSLSIGDTQYF

V gene: TRBV27
clone size: -
J gene: TRBJ1-2
D gene: -
CDR3 DNA: TGTGCCAGCAGTTTGGAGGGGGGGAGGTATGGCTACACCTTC
CDR3 protein: CASSLEGGRYGYTF

V gene: TRBV6-5
clone size: -
J gene: TRBJ1-1
D gene: -
CDR3 DNA: TGTGCCAGCAGTCAAACGAGGAGGGCTGAAGCTTTCTTT
CDR3 protein: CASSQTRRAEAFF

V gene: TRBV6-5
clone size: -
J gene: TRBJ1-1
D gene: -
CDR3 DNA: TGTGCCAGCAGTTACATCGTTTCGGGAATAGCTTTCTTT
CDR3 protein: CASSYIVSGIAFF

V gene: TRBV3-1/TRBV3-2
clone size: -
J gene: TRBJ1-5
D gene: -
CDR3 DNA: TGTGCCAGCAGCCAGAAGAGACAGGTTTATAGCAATCAGCCCCAGCATTTT
CDR3 protein: CASSQKRQVYSNQPQHF

V gene: TRBV7-9
clone size: medium-sized
J gene: TRBJ1-6
D gene: -
CDR3 DNA: TGTGCCAGCAGCTTATCTGAGGAATCACCCCTCCACTTT
CDR3 protein: CASSLSEESPLHF

V gene: TRBV6-2/TRBV6-3
clone size: -
J gene: TRBJ2-4
D gene: -
CDR3 DNA: TGTGCCAGCAGTGGGAGGGGGGGGTCCAAAAACATTCAGTACTTC
CDR3 protein: CASSGRGGSKNIQYF

V gene: TRBV29-1
clone size: once
J gene: TRBJ2-3
D gene: TRBD1
CDR3 DNA: TGCAGCGTTGAAACCTCACGAGGGGGACAGGGGCCAGATACGCAGTATTTT
CDR3 protein: CSVETSRGGQGPDTQYF

V gene: TRBV5-4
clone size: -
J gene: TRBJ2-3
D gene: TRBD1
CDR3 DNA: TGTGCCAGCAGGGGACAGGCTACTAGCACAGATACGCAGTATTTT
CDR3 protein: CASRGQATSTDTQYF

V gene: TRBV7-9
clone size: -
J gene: TRBJ1-1
D gene: -
CDR3 DNA: TGTGCCAGCAGCCCCGGGTGGATGAACACTGAAGCTTTCTTT
CDR3 protein: CASSPGWMNTEAFF

V gene: TRBV21-1
clone size: -
J gene: TRBJ2-7
D gene: -
CDR3 DNA: TGTGCCAGCAGCCCCCCGGCCAAAGGGGGCAGCTCCTACGAGCAGTACTTC
CDR3 protein: CASSPPAKGGSSYEQYF

V gene: TRBV3-1/TRBV3-2
clone size: -
J gene: TRBJ2-3
D gene: -
CDR3 DNA: TGTGCCAGCAGCCAAGTGCCAGGGGTAAGCACAGATACGCAGTATTTT
CDR3 protein: CASSQVPGVSTDTQYF

V gene: TRBV3-1/TRBV3-2
clone size: -
J gene: TRBJ1-6
D gene: TRBD1
CDR3 DNA: TGTGCCAGCAGTCGACAGGGGTGGAATTCACCCCTCCACTTT
CDR3 protein: CASSRQGWNSPLHF

V gene: TRBV10-3
clone size: -
J gene: TRBJ2-6
D gene: -
CDR3 DNA: TGTGCCACGACACAAGGAGGCGCCGGGGCCAACGTCCTGACTTTC
CDR3 protein: CATTQGGAGANVLTF

V gene: TRBV5-1
clone size: -
J gene: TRBJ2-1
D gene: TRBD2
CDR3 DNA: TGCGCCAGCAGCTTGGCCCTGGGGGGGGACGCCAGGGAGCAGTTCTTC
CDR3 protein: CASSLALGGDAREQFF

V gene: TRBV19
clone size: -
J gene: TRBJ1-2
D gene: TRBD1
CDR3 DNA: TGTGCCAGTAACCCGGGACAGGGGCGAAACTATGGCTACACCTTC
CDR3 protein: CASNPGQGRNYGYTF

V gene: TRBV7-6
clone size: -
J gene: TRBJ2-2
D gene: TRBD1
CDR3 DNA: TGTGCCAGCAGCTTAGGTGGACAGGGAAACACCGGGGAGCTGTTTTTT
CDR3 protein: CASSLGGQGNTGELFF

V gene: TRBV14
clone size: -
J gene: TRBJ1-6
D gene: TRBD1
CDR3 DNA: TGTGCCAGCAGCCAGAGGACAGGCTTGCTAGGATCACCCCTCCACTTT
CDR3 protein: CASSQRTGLLGSPLHF

V gene: TRBV5-4
clone size: once
J gene: TRBJ1-2
D gene: -
CDR3 DNA: TGTGCCAGCAGCTTCCAGACGCCCCTCGCGGGTGGCTACACCTTC
CDR3 protein: CASSFQTPLAGGYTF

V gene: TRBV7-8
clone size: -
J gene: TRBJ1-1
D gene: -
CDR3 DNA: TGTGCCAGCAGCCTGCTGGCAGGCTCGTCTGAAGCTTTCTTT
CDR3 protein: CASSLLAGSSEAFF

V gene: TRBV6-5
clone size: -
J gene: TRBJ1-6
D gene: TRBD1
CDR3 DNA: TGTGCCAGCACCCTCGAGACAGGGTCGGGATCACCCCTCCACTTT
CDR3 protein: CASTLETGSGSPLHF

V gene: TRBV3-1/TRBV3-2
clone size: few
J gene: TRBJ1-1
D gene: -
CDR3 DNA: TGTGCCAGCAGCCAAGTGGCGCGGGGCGGTGAAGCTTTCTTT
CDR3 protein: CASSQVARGGEAFF